Shown below are 9 T cell receptor beta chains from a single sample sequenced in a study of radiation and T cells in renal cell carcinoma. Assay: immunoSEQ multiplex PCR; the TCRdb copy retains only in-frame clones and omits some. The sample includes about 150,000 clones, roughly 90% of them seen just once. As to time point: blood 2 weeks post-SBRT. Treatment meaning: 15 Gy SBRT to primary tumor, nephrectomy 4 weeks later. The input for sequencing was blood, taken from a patient whose treatment included radiotherapy and nephrectomy. All receptors derive from a woman between 50 and 59 years old with renal cell carcinoma.

This clone was observed a handful of times. This chain uses TRBV2 with TRBJ1-2; 11 bases are shared with TRBD1. The germline gives CDR1 SNHLY, CDR2 FYNNEI. The CDR3 length is 16 residues. Losses at the gene ends were 2 bases for V and 4 bases for J; bases not matched to a gene: 6. The CDR3 coding sequence is TGTGCCAGCAGTGAACTTAAGGACAGGGGGCTCTATGGCTACACCTTC. Its translation is CASSELKDRGLYGYTF.

This chain uses TRBV9 with TRBJ2-3, with D maybe TRBD2 (6 bases). The CDR3 is 16 amino acids. Germline V CDR1 and CDR2: SGDLS, YYNGEE. The V end was cut by 4 bases, the J end by 1 base, with 16 bases between. The CDR3 loop reads CASSFGTGLRTDTQYF. DNA for the CDR3: TGTGCCAGCAGCTTCGGGACTGGCCTCCGCACAGATACGCAGTATTTT. Drawing the rest from reference TRBV9 and TRBJ2-3, the complete variable domain is DSGVTQTPKHLITATGQRVTLRCSPRSGDLSVYWYQQSLDQGLQFLIQYYNGEERAKGNILERFSAQQFPDLHSELNLSSLELGDSALYFCASSFGTGLRTDTQYFGPGTRLTVL.

The chain uses TRBV6-5 and TRBJ2-5; D remains ambiguous. This CDR3 region has 12 residues. Germline-derived CDR1 and CDR2 are MNHEY and SVGAGI. V was trimmed by 6 bases and J by 5 bases, leaving 10 bases between them. CDR3 region: CASSSPLETQYF. CDR3 DNA sequence: TGTGCCAGCAGCTCCCCACTGGAGACCCAGTACTTC.

The rearrangement uses TRBV5-6 and TRBJ2-7, with 8 bases that match TRBD1. The CDR3 consists of 17 residues. CDR1 SGHDT and CDR2 YYEEEE come from the germline V gene. The junction had 14 bases not matched to a gene; V was cut back by 4 bases and J by 2 bases. The CDR3, as DNA: TGTGCCAGCAGCAATCTACAGGGGGAAGGCCAGGCCTACGAGCAGTACTTC. It specifies CASSNLQGEGQAYEQYF.

The chain uses TRBV4-1 and TRBJ2-1, with no clear D. In germline, CDR1 is MGHRA, CDR2 YSYEKL. Between the trimmed V and J ends, which lost 1 base and 9 bases, there was a span of 7 bases. This CDR3 spans 12 amino acids. The CDR3 spells CASSQVVSEQFF. As DNA, the CDR3 is TGCGCCAGCAGCCAAGTCGTGAGTGAGCAGTTCTTC.

V gene TRBV5-4 combines with J gene TRBJ2-1; D assignment may be TRBD1 or TRBD2 (6 bases each). Germline V gene sequence: CDR1 SGHNT, CDR2 YYREEE (reference sequence). The CDR3 runs 14 residues. V lost 0 bases and J lost 6, with 10 bases in between. CDR3 DNA: TGTGCCAGCAGCTTGGAGGGGGGCCCCAATGAGCAGTTCTTC. This sequence encodes CASSLEGGPNEQFF.

V gene TRBV4-1 combines with J gene TRBJ1-4; 7 bases fit TRBD1. Germline V gene lookup returns CDR1 MGHRA and CDR2 YSYEKL. The V gene end was trimmed by 4 bases and the J gene end by 5 bases; junction bases not matched to a gene: 13. CDR3 size: 17 residues. The CDR3 is CASSPGGAGNGNEKLFF. The CDR3 DNA is TGCGCCAGCAGCCCAGGGGGGGCAGGGAACGGGAATGAAAAACTGTTTTTT.

This sequence joins TRBV6-6 and TRBJ2-7; 8 bases are a match to TRBD1. V shed 7 bases and J 4 bases; nucleotides not matched to a gene: 3. Germline V gives CDR1 MNHNY, CDR2 SVGAGI (reference sequence). CDR3 length: 12 residues. The CDR3 protein is CASKRTGYEQYF. The CDR3, as DNA: TGTGCCAGCAAGCGGACAGGGTACGAGCAGTACTTC.

This clone was seen at least ten times. The genes are TRBV4-1 and TRBJ2-3, with 7 bases matching TRBD2. V lost 3 bases and J lost 2; bases outside the gene matches: 2. The germline gives CDR1 MGHRA, CDR2 YSYEKL. The CDR3 consists of 14 residues. The CDR3 reads CASSQGTNTDTQYF. Written as DNA, the CDR3 is TGCGCCAGCAGCCAGGGGACTAACACAGATACGCAGTATTTT.